These 16 T cell receptor beta chains share one sample of origin, sequenced in a study of blood T cell repertoires in COVID-19. Assay used: immunoSEQ multiplex PCR; TCRdb lists only in-frame clones, some missing. The sample consists of some 350,000 clones, around 87% of them appearing once. Sequencing used PBMCs or T cells enriched from blood (not recorded which). The receptors were sampled from a woman aged 25 to 45 who had recovered from COVID-19.

The chain combines TRBV5-6 with TRBJ1-2; perhaps TRBD1 as D (5 bases). V lost 4 bases to trimming and J lost 3 bases, with 13 bases between them. The V gene's germline CDR1 is SGHDT and CDR2 YYEEEE. This CDR3 has 14 residues. CDR3 bases: TGTGCCAGCAGCCTGGGAGACAGTTACTATGGCTACACCTTC. Its translation: CASSLGDSYYGYTF.

V usage is TRBV24-1 and J usage is TRBJ1-1; 8 bases fit TRBD1. CDR3 length: 14 residues. Losses at the gene ends were 2 bases for V and 10 bases for J; bases not matched to a gene: 8. Germline lookup yields CDR1 KGHDR and CDR2 SFDVKD. The CDR3 DNA sequence: TGTGCCACCAGTGATTCCGGACAGGGAGGGGGAGCTTTCTTT. Protein product: CATSDSGQGGGAFF.

V usage is TRBV18 and J usage is TRBJ1-1; D is possibly TRBD1 (6 bases). V shed 5 bases and J shed 3 bases, with 16 bases lying between them. Per the germline V gene, CDR1 is KGHSH and CDR2 is LQKENI. The CDR3 covers 15 residues. The CDR3 protein is CASSSTQGWDTEAFF. The CDR3 region has the DNA TGTGCCAGCTCATCAACACAGGGATGGGACACTGAAGCTTTCTTT.

The chain combines TRBV5-8 with TRBJ2-2; the match to TRBD2 covers 7 bases. Losses at the gene ends were 6 bases for V and 2 bases for J; bases not matched to a gene: 10. The CDR3 totals 16 residues. Germline V gene data show CDR1 as SGHTS and CDR2 as YDEGEE. The CDR3 DNA reads TGTGCCAGCACGGCGAGACGGGGGGTTAACACCGGGGAGCTGTTTTTT. This codes for CASTARRGVNTGELFF.

The rearrangement links TRBV28 to TRBJ2-3; 9 bases fit TRBD2. Germline values: CDR1 MDHEN, CDR2 SYDVKM. The CDR3 length is 19 residues. Trimming at V came to 8 bases and at J to 0 bases, leaving 18 bases not matched to a gene. The CDR3 protein is CASRSPGRGGRGSTDTQYF. The CDR3 DNA is TGTGCCAGCCGCTCCCCGGGGCGGGGGGGCAGGGGGAGCACAGATACGCAGTATTTT.

CDR3 in DNA: TGTGCCAGCAGCCCGGGACAGGGGGTAGTCAAAAACATTCAGTACTTC. This encodes CASSPGQGVVKNIQYF. The V call is TRBV7-9, the J call TRBJ2-4; 11 nucleotides align to TRBD1. With 5 bases clipped from V and 3 bases from J, the junction kept 6 bases outside the gene matches. Per the germline V gene, CDR1 is SEHNR and CDR2 is FQNEAQ (reference sequence). CDR3 length: 16 residues.

The chain carries TRBV10-2 and TRBJ1-2, with a tentative D call TRBD1 (5 bases). The CDR3 runs 13 residues. Trimming stripped 2 bases from V and 8 bases from J, with 12 bases between. The germline CDR1 and CDR2 sequences are WSHSY and SAAADI. This CDR3 reads CASSEGPGGGYTF. CDR3 nucleotides: TGCGCCAGCAGTGAGGGGCCGGGGGGAGGCTACACCTTC.

The rearrangement uses TRBV7-3 and TRBJ2-1; D is perhaps TRBD1 (5 bases). CDR3 size: 13 residues. V lost 2 bases, J lost 6 bases, and 8 bases lay in between. The germline V gene encodes CDR1 SGHTA and CDR2 FQGTGA. The DNA for the CDR3 is TGTGCCAGCAGCTTAGACAGTTTCAATGAGCAGTTCTTC. Translating it yields CASSLDSFNEQFF.

The CDR3 region is CASSPQGSYEQFF. CDR3 nucleotides: TGTGCCAGCAGCCCACAGGGGTCCTATGAGCAGTTCTTC. This rearrangement joins TRBV3-1 (or the pseudogene TRBV3-2) to TRBJ2-1, with 7 bases lining up with TRBD1. The CDR3 consists of 13 residues. V shed 4 bases, J shed 8 bases, and the junction held 5 bases outside the gene matches. The germline gives CDR1 LGHDT, CDR2 YNNKEL (reference sequence).

About this clone: The germline gene is not matched at one end of the junction; a read error may be the cause. This rearrangement joins TRBV28 to TRBJ1-5; D is ambiguous. The CDR3 totals 14 residues. Germline CDR1 MDHEN, CDR2 SYDVKM. CDR3 sequence reads: CASSLVGSYQPQHF. CDR3 nucleotides: TGTGCCAGCAGTTTGGTGGGTAGCTATCAGCCCCAGCATTTT.

The V gene is TRBV29-1, the J gene TRBJ2-1; tentative D call: TRBD1 (6 bases). This CDR3 spans 11 amino acids. Trimming removed 3 bases at V and 7 bases at J, with 7 bases between. Germline V gene data show CDR1 as SQVTM and CDR2 as ANQGSEA. This chain's CDR3 is CSVDRGNEQFF. In DNA, the CDR3 is TGCAGCGTTGATAGGGGGAATGAGCAGTTCTTC.

The V gene is TRBV7-9, the J gene TRBJ1-2; D unresolved. The V end lost 4 bases, the J end lost 0 bases, and 6 bases lay between the germline ends. Germline V CDR1 and CDR2: SEHNR, FQNEAQ (reference sequence). The CDR3 consists of 13 residues. For the CDR3, the DNA is TGTGCCAGCAGCTGGGCCACTAACTATGGCTACACCTTC. It is translated as CASSWATNYGYTF.

V and J are TRBV10-3 and TRBJ1-1; weak D call: TRBD1 (6 bases). Trimming removed 8 bases from V and 3 bases from J, with 10 bases in between. Germline V gene lookup returns CDR1 ENHRY and CDR2 SYGVKD. The CDR3 covers 12 residues. The CDR3 coding sequence is TGTGCCATCGCCCACAGGGACACTGAAGCTTTCTTT. This gives the protein CAIAHRDTEAFF.

CDR3 coding DNA: TGTGCCAGTAGTGTACGACAGGGGGGCTTCTTTAGCAATCAGCCCCAGCATTTT. As protein: CASSVRQGGFFSNQPQHF. The V call is TRBV19, the J call TRBJ1-5; TRBD1 matches at 9 bases. The CDR3 is 18 amino acids. The germline CDR1 and CDR2 sequences are LNHDA and SQIVND (reference sequence). The J segment lost 0 bases and the V segment lost 5 bases, leaving 11 bases of the junction unmatched.

The chain combines TRBV4-2 with TRBJ1-4; D possibly corresponds to TRBD1 (6 bases). CDR3 length: 14 amino acids. V was clipped by 3 bases and J by 3 bases, with 8 bases between them. Germline CDR1 and CDR2: LGHNA and YNFKEQ. The CDR3 coding sequence is TGTGCCAGCAGCCAGGACAGACCTAATGAAAAACTGTTTTTT. It codes for CASSQDRPNEKLFF.

J is TRBJ2-5 and V is TRBV28, with 11 bases fitting TRBD2. The CDR3 loop spans 14 amino acids. V shed 3 bases and J 4 bases; nucleotides not matched to a gene: 1. Looked up from germline, CDR1 is MDHEN and CDR2 is SYDVKM. The CDR3 is CASSLTSGAETQYF. CDR3 nucleotide sequence: TGTGCCAGCAGTTTGACTAGCGGGGCAGAGACCCAGTACTTC.